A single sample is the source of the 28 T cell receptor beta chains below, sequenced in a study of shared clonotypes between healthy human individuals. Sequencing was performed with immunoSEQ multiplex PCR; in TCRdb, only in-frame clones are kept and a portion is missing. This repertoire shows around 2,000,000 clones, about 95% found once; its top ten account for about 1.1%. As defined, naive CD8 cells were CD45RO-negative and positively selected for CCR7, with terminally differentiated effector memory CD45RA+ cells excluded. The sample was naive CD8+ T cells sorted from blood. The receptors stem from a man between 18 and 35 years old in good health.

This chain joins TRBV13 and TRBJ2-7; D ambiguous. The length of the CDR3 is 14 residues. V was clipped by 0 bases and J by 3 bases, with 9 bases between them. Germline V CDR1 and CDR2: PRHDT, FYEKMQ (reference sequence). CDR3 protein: CASSLGSVLYEQYF. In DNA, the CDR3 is TGTGCCAGCAGCTTAGGGTCCGTCCTCTACGAGCAGTACTTC.

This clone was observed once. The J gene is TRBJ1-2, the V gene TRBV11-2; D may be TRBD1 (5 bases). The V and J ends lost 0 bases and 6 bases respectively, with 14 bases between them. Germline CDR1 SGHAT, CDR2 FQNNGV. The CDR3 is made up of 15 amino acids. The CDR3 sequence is CASSLDRLGENGYTF. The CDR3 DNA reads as TGTGCCAGCAGCTTAGATCGACTGGGGGAGAATGGCTACACCTTC.

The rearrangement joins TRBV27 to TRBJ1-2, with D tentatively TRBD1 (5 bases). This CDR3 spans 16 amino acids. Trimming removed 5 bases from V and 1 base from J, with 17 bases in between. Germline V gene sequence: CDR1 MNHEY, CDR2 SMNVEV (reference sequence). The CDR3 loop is CASSPITGPHNYGYTF. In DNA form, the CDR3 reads TGTGCCAGCAGTCCAATAACAGGTCCTCATAACTATGGCTACACCTTC.

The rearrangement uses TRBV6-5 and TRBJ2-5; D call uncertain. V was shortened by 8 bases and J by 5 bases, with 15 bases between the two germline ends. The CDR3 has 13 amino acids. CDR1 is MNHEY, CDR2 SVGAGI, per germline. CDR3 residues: CASGMIYGETQYF. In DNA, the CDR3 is TGTGCCAGCGGAATGATATACGGGGAGACCCAGTACTTC.

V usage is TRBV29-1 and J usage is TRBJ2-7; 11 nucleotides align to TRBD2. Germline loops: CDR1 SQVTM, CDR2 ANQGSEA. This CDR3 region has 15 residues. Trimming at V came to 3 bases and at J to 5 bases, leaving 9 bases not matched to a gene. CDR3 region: CSVDPGTSGLHEQYF. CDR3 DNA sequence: TGCAGCGTTGACCCCGGGACTAGCGGCCTTCACGAGCAGTACTTC.

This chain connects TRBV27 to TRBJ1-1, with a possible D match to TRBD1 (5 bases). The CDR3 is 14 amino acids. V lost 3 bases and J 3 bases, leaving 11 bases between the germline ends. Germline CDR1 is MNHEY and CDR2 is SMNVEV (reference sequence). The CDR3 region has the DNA TGTGCCAGCAGTTTCAGGACATCTGACACTGAAGCTTTCTTT. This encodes CASSFRTSDTEAFF.

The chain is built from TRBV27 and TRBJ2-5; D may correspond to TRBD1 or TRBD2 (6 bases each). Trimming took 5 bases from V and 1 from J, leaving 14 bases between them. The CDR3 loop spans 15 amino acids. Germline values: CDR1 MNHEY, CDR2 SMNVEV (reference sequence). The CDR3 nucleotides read TGTGCCAGCAGTGGGGGTGGGGGGCCCCAAGAGACCCAGTACTTC. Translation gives CASSGGGGPQETQYF.

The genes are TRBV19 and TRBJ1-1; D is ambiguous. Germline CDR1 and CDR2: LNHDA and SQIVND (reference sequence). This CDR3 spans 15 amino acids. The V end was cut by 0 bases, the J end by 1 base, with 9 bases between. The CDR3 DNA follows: TGTGCCAGTAGTATAGAGTCCTGGGGGAACACTGAAGCTTTCTTT. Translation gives CASSIESWGNTEAFF.

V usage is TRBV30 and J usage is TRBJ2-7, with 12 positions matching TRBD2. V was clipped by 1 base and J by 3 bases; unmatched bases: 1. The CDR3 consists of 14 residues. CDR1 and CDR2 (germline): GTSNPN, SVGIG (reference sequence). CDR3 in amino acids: CAWSGLAGDYEQYF. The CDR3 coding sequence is TGTGCCTGGAGTGGACTAGCGGGAGACTACGAGCAGTACTTC.

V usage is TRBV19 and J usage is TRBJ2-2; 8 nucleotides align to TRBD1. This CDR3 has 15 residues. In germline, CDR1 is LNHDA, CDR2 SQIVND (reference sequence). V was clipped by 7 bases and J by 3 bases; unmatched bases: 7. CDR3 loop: CASNPTGVDTGELFF. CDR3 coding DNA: TGTGCCAGTAACCCGACAGGGGTGGACACCGGGGAGCTGTTTTTT.

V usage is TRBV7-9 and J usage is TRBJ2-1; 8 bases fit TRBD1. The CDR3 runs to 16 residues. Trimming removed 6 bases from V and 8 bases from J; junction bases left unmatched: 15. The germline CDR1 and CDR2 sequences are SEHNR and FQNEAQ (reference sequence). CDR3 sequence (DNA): TGTGCCAGCAGTCCTGAAGGGACAGGAAATTGGGATGAGCAGTTCTTC. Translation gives CASSPEGTGNWDEQFF.

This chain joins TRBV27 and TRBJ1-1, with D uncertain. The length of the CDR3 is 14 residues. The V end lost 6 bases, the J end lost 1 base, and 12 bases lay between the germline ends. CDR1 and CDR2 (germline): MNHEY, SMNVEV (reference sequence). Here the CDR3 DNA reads TGTGCCAGCAGACTACGGACGGGGAACACTGAAGCTTTCTTT. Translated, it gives CASRLRTGNTEAFF.

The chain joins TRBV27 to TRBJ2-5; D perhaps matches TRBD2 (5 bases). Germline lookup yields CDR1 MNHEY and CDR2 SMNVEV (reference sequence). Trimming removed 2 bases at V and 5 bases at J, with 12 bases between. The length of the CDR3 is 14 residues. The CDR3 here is CASSLDVGSETQYF. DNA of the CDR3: TGTGCCAGCAGTTTAGACGTAGGGAGCGAGACCCAGTACTTC.

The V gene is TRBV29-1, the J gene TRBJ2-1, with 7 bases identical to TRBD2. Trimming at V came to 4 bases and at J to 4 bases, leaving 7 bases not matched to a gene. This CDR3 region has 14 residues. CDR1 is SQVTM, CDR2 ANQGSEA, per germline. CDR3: CSVGRSGDYNEQFF. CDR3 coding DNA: TGCAGCGTTGGTAGGAGCGGGGATTACAATGAGCAGTTCTTC.

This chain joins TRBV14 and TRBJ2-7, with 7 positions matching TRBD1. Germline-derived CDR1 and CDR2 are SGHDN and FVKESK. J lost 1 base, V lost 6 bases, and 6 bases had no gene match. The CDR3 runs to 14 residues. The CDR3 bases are TGTGCCAGCAGGGAGACAGGGCTTTCCTACGAGCAGTACTTC. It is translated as CASRETGLSYEQYF.

The CDR3 spells CASSPEFTSFHNEQFF. DNA of the CDR3: TGTGCCAGCAGCCCAGAGTTCACTAGCTTTCACAATGAGCAGTTCTTC. This rearrangement joins TRBV7-8 to TRBJ2-1; a weak D match, TRBD2 (6 bases). The CDR3 is 16 amino acids. V lost 5 bases and J lost 5, with 19 bases in between. Germline CDR1 SGHVS, CDR2 FQNEAQ.

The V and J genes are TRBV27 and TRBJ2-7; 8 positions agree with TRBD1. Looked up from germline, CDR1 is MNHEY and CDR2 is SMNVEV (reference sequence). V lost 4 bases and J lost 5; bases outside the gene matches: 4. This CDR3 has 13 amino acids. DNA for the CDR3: TGTGCCAGCAGTTGGACAGGGACCCACGAGCAGTACTTC. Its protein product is CASSWTGTHEQYF.

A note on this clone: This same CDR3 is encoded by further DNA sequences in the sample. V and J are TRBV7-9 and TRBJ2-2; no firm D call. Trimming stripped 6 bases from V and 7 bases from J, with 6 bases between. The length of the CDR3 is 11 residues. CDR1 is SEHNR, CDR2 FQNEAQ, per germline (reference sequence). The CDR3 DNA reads TGTGCCAGCAGTCTTCACGGGGAGCTGTTTTTT. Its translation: CASSLHGELFF.

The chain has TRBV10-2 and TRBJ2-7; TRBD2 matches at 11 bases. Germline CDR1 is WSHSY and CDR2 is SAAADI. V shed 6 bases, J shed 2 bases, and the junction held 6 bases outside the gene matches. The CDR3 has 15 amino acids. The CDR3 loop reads CASREGTSGTYEQYF. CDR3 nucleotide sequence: TGCGCCAGCAGAGAAGGGACTAGCGGTACCTACGAGCAGTACTTC.

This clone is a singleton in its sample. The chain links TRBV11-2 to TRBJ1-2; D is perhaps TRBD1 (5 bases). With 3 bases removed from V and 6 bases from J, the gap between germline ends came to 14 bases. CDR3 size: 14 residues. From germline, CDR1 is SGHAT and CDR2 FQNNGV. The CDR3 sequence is CASSLVGGADGYTF. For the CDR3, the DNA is TGTGCCAGCAGCTTGGTAGGAGGGGCGGATGGCTACACCTTC.

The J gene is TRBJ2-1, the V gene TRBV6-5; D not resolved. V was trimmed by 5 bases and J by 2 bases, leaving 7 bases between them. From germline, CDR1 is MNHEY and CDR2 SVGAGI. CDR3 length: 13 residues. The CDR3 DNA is TGTGCCAGCAGTGCTAGTACCTACAATGAGCAGTTCTTC. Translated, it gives CASSASTYNEQFF.

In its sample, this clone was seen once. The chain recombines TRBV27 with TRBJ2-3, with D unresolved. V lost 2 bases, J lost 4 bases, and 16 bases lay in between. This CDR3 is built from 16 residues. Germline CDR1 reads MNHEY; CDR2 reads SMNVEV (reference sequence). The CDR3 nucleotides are TGTGCCAGCAGTTTACGCCCCTTTTCGGTCGCAGATACGCAGTATTTT. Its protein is CASSLRPFSVADTQYF.

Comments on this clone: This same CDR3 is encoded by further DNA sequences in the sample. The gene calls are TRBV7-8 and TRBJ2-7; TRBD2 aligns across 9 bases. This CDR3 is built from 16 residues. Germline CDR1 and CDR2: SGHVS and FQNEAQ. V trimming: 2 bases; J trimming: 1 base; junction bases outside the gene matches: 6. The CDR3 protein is CASSLQAGGSSYEQYF. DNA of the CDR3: TGTGCCAGCAGCTTACAGGCGGGAGGGTCTTCCTACGAGCAGTACTTC.

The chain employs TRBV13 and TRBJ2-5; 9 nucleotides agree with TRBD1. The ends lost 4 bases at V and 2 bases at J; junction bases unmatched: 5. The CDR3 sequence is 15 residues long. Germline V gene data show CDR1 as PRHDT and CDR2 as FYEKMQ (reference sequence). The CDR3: CASSWGQGIQETQYF. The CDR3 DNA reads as TGTGCCAGCAGCTGGGGACAGGGAATTCAAGAGACCCAGTACTTC.

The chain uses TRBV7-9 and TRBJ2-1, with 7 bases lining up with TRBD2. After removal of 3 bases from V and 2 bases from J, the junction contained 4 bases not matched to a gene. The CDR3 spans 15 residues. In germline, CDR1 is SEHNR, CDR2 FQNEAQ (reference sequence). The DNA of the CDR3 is TGTGCCAGCAGCTTTAGCGGGCCTGCCTACAATGAGCAGTTCTTC. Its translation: CASSFSGPAYNEQFF. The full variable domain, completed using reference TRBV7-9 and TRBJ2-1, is DTGVSQNPRHKITKRGQNVTFRCDPISEHNRLYWYRQTLGQGPEFLTYFQNEAQLEKSRLLSDRFSAERPKGSFSTLEIQRTEQGDSAMYLCASSFSGPAYNEQFFGPGTRLTVL.

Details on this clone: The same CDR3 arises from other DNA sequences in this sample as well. CDR3 nucleotide sequence: TGTGCCATCAGCTGGGACGGTTCCTACGAGCAGTACTTC. Its translation: CAISWDGSYEQYF. This chain connects TRBV10-3 to TRBJ2-7; D may be TRBD1 or TRBD2 (5 bases each). Germline CDR1 and CDR2: ENHRY and SYGVKD. The CDR3 has 13 residues. V lost 6 bases to trimming and J lost 1 base, with 10 bases between them.

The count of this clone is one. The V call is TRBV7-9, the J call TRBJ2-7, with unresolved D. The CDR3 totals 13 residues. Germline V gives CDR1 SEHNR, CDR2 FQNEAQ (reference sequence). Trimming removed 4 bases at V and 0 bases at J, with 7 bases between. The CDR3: CASSSAASYEQYF. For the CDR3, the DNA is TGTGCCAGCAGCTCCGCGGCCTCCTACGAGCAGTACTTC.

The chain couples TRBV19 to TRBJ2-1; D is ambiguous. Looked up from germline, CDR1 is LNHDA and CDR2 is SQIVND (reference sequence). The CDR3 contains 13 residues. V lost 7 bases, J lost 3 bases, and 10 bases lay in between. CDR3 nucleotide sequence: TGTGCCAGTAACGAGGACCTCTACAATGAGCAGTTCTTC. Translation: CASNEDLYNEQFF.